Below, 27 T cell receptor beta chains from the same sample are listed, as sequenced in a study of PD-1 blockade in classical Hodgkin lymphoma. The protocol was immunoSEQ multiplex PCR, while the TCRdb copy is restricted to in-frame clones and leaves out a portion. This repertoire shows over 80,000 clones, roughly 92% found once; its top ten account for roughly 3%. Brentuximab vedotin exposure varied among the patients, all of whom had relapsed after autologous stem cell transplantation. The sample was peripheral blood mononuclear cells (PBMCs), taken at baseline. These receptor sequences come from a human donor with classical Hodgkin lymphoma.

Written as DNA, the CDR3 is TGTGCCAGCAGTGAACGTCGACGGGGAAACACCATATATTTT. Translating it yields CASSERRRGNTIYF. The chain uses TRBV2 and TRBJ1-3; D gene uncertain. The CDR3 extends over 14 amino acids. Germline V CDR1 and CDR2: SNHLY, FYNNEI. V was trimmed by 2 bases and J by 4 bases, leaving 9 bases between them.

This chain uses TRBV27 with TRBJ2-5; no clear D. The CDR3 totals 16 residues. The V gene lost 5 bases and the J gene lost 1 base, with 17 bases spanning the gap. Germline CDR1 reads MNHEY; CDR2 reads SMNVEV (reference sequence). CDR3 coding DNA: TGTGCCAGCAGTCCCTCCAATATACTCCTCCAAGAGACCCAGTACTTC. Translation gives CASSPSNILLQETQYF.

The genes are TRBV6-5 and TRBJ2-5; D remains ambiguous. The J call could be wrong; TRBJ2-7 is a better fit for the DNA end. CDR1 and CDR2 (germline): MNHEY, SVGAGI. The CDR3 is 12 amino acids. CDR3 amino acids: CASSYGTYEQYF. CDR3 nucleotides: TGTGCCAGCAGTTATGGCACCTACGAGCAGTACTTC.

The J gene is TRBJ1-2, the V gene TRBV5-4, with no clear D. The CDR3 contains 14 residues. Germline CDR1 reads SGHNT; CDR2 reads YYREEE (reference sequence). The V end was cut by 0 bases, the J end by 5 bases, with 11 bases between. DNA for the CDR3: TGTGCCAGCAGCTTGGCGACGACCGGGTATGGCTACACCTTC. This codes for CASSLATTGYGYTF.

V usage is TRBV7-9 and J usage is TRBJ2-1; 9 bases map to TRBD2. V gave up 8 bases and J gave up 0 bases; unmatched junction bases: 8. Germline V CDR1 and CDR2: SEHNR, FQNEAQ (reference sequence). The CDR3 is 16 residues long. In DNA form, the CDR3 reads TGTGCCAGCCCTCCTCCTAGCGGGGCCTCCTACAATGAGCAGTTCTTC. The encoded protein is CASPPPSGASYNEQFF.

The rearrangement links TRBV2 to TRBJ2-1; 14 bases are shared with TRBD2. The CDR3 extends over 16 amino acids. Trimming at V came to 1 base and at J to 7 bases, leaving 3 bases not matched to a gene. Germline CDR1 reads SNHLY; CDR2 reads FYNNEI. The CDR3 loop is CASSEGLAGGWNEQFF. As DNA, the CDR3 is TGTGCCAGCAGTGAAGGACTAGCGGGAGGGTGGAATGAGCAGTTCTTC.

The rearrangement links TRBV28 to TRBJ1-1; TRBD1 might be the D (5 bases). This CDR3 has 19 residues. Trimming stripped 5 bases from V and 7 bases from J, with 32 bases between. Germline V gene lookup returns CDR1 MDHEN and CDR2 SYDVKM. This CDR3 reads CASSAPLRPGRGFFGEAFF. The CDR3 DNA reads as TGTGCCAGCAGTGCCCCCCTTCGCCCGGGACGGGGATTCTTTGGTGAAGCTTTCTTT.

The CDR3 DNA reads as TGTGCCAGCAGCGAAACTCCGGACGGGTTTTCCTATGGCTACACCTTC. Its translation: CASSETPDGFSYGYTF. The J gene is TRBJ1-2, the V gene TRBV9, with unresolved D. Trimming removed 3 bases from V and 4 bases from J, with 19 bases in between. The length of the CDR3 is 16 residues. From germline, CDR1 is SGDLS and CDR2 YYNGEE.

This clone was observed a few times. The chain couples TRBV2 to TRBJ2-2; TRBD1 matches 7 bases. The germline gives CDR1 SNHLY, CDR2 FYNNEI. There are 13 residues in the CDR3. Trimming took 8 bases from V and 1 from J; bases not matched to a gene: 1. CDR3: CASDRENTGELFF. CDR3 nucleotides: TGTGCCAGCGACAGGGAGAACACCGGGGAGCTGTTTTTT.

The chain uses TRBV5-4 and TRBJ2-2, with D perhaps TRBD2 (6 bases). Germline assignment: CDR1 SGHNT and CDR2 YYREEE (reference sequence). CDR3 length: 15 amino acids. V was clipped by 7 bases and J by 8 bases, with 21 bases between them. The CDR3 here is CASHPIDGGRGELFF. The CDR3 DNA sequence: TGTGCCAGCCATCCCATCGACGGGGGTAGGGGGGAGCTGTTTTTT.

This clone was counted a single time. The chain uses TRBV5-1 and TRBJ1-1; D ambiguous. From germline, CDR1 is SGHRS and CDR2 YFSETQ. Trimming stripped 2 bases from V and 5 bases from J, with 4 bases between. The CDR3 loop spans 11 amino acids. The CDR3 region is CASSFKTEAFF. CDR3 DNA: TGCGCCAGCAGCTTTAAGACTGAAGCTTTCTTT. Together with reference TRBV5-1 and TRBJ1-1, the CDR3 gives the full variable domain: KAGVTQTPRYLIKTRGQQVTLSCSPISGHRSVSWYQQTPGQGLQFLFEYFSETQRNKGNFPGRFSGRQFSNSRSEMNVSTLELGDSALYLCASSFKTEAFFGQGTRLTVV.

This sequence joins TRBV13 and TRBJ1-5; TRBD1 agrees at 9 bases. Per the germline V gene, CDR1 is PRHDT and CDR2 is FYEKMQ (reference sequence). The CDR3 sequence is 16 residues long. V was pared by 3 bases and J by 1 base, with 4 bases of the junction left unmatched. In DNA form, the CDR3 reads TGTGCCAGCAGCTTCACCGGGACAGGGAGCAATCAGCCCCAGCATTTT. The encoded protein is CASSFTGTGSNQPQHF.

This sequence joins TRBV5-1 and TRBJ2-1, with 8 bases identical to TRBD2. The CDR3 is made up of 11 amino acids. CDR1 and CDR2 (germline): SGHRS, YFSETQ. The J segment lost 9 bases and the V segment lost 4 bases, leaving 0 bases of the junction unmatched. In DNA, the CDR3 is TGCGCCAGCAGCCGGGAGGGTGAGCAGTTCTTC. Its translation: CASSREGEQFF.

This chain joins TRBV25-1 and TRBJ2-7; 15 nucleotides line up with TRBD2. The CDR3 covers 18 residues. V was clipped by 3 bases and J by 4 bases; unmatched bases: 10. The germline CDR1 and CDR2 sequences are MGHDK and SYGVNS. The CDR3 DNA reads as TGTGCCAGCAGTGATTATCCCGGACTAGCGGGAGGGAGGTACGAGCAGTACTTC. It specifies CASSDYPGLAGGRYEQYF.

The chain employs TRBV1 and TRBJ2-7; the table's D gene call, TRBD2, was not cross checked with the DNA. TRBV1 represents a pseudogene. The CDR3 is 12 residues long. The CDR3 region is CTIPSGHYEQYF. For the CDR3, the DNA is TGCACCATCCCAAGCGGCCACTACGAGCAGTACTTC.

The chain has TRBV5-1 and TRBJ2-7; D not resolved. Germline CDR1 is SGHRS and CDR2 is YFSETQ. The V gene lost 6 bases and the J gene lost 5 bases, with 12 bases spanning the gap. CDR3 length: 12 amino acids. CDR3 DNA: TGCGCCAGCATCTCGCCCACTGACGAGCAGTACTTC. Translated: CASISPTDEQYF.

This clone occurred once. The chain is built from TRBV5-4 and TRBJ2-5; no clear D gene. The germline V gene encodes CDR1 SGHNT and CDR2 YYREEE (reference sequence). V lost 4 bases to trimming and J lost 5 bases, with 12 bases between them. CDR3 length equals 13 residues. CDR3 in amino acids: CASSEDPGETQYF. DNA of the CDR3: TGTGCCAGCAGCGAGGACCCTGGGGAGACCCAGTACTTC.

This clone was counted between two and nine times. The rearrangement links TRBV11-2 to TRBJ2-1, with a weak D call TRBD2 (5 bases). The CDR3 loop spans 14 amino acids. Per germline, CDR1 SGHAT and CDR2 FQNNGV. V gave up 4 bases and J gave up 5 bases, with 12 bases separating them. CDR3 nucleotide sequence: TGTGCCAGCAGCTCGATCGGCGGGCACAATGAGCAGTTCTTC. Its translation is CASSSIGGHNEQFF.

The V call is TRBV10-2, the J call TRBJ2-7; no definite D call. The CDR3 has 16 amino acids. Trimming left V 7 bases short and J 4 bases short, with 23 bases between. CDR1 and CDR2 from the germline V gene are WSHSY and SAAADI. The CDR3 reads CASTRRPNNGPYEQYF. As DNA, the CDR3 is TGCGCCAGCACCCGACGGCCTAACAATGGTCCATACGAGCAGTACTTC.

The gene calls are TRBV5-1 and TRBJ2-6; no clear D gene. The germline gives CDR1 SGHRS, CDR2 YFSETQ. V dropped 4 bases and J dropped 2 bases, with 16 bases sitting between them. This CDR3 comprises 17 residues. Here the CDR3 reads CASSNTIRSAGANVLTF. CDR3 nucleotide sequence: TGCGCCAGCAGCAATACTATAAGGTCAGCTGGGGCCAACGTCCTGACTTTC.

V and J are TRBV10-2 and TRBJ1-4; 9 nucleotides line up with TRBD1. The CDR3 runs 14 residues. Losses at the gene ends were 5 bases for V and 7 bases for J; bases not matched to a gene: 5. Per the germline V gene, CDR1 is WSHSY and CDR2 is SAAADI. CDR3 bases: TGCGCCAGCAGTACCGGGACAGGGAGTGAAAAACTGTTTTTT. Translation: CASSTGTGSEKLFF.

V usage is TRBV4-1 and J usage is TRBJ1-1; tentatively, D is TRBD1 (6 bases). Germline assignment: CDR1 MGHRA and CDR2 YSYEKL. This CDR3 spans 16 amino acids. V dropped 0 bases and J dropped 5 bases, with 16 bases sitting between them. As DNA, the CDR3 is TGCGCCAGCAGCCAAGAACAGCGACAGGACCGAACTGAAGCTTTCTTT. The encoded protein is CASSQEQRQDRTEAFF.

The chain joins TRBV14 to TRBJ2-1; TRBD1 agrees at 9 bases. With 8 bases clipped from V and 6 bases from J, the junction kept 8 bases outside the gene matches. The germline V gene has CDR1 SGHDN and CDR2 FVKESK. The CDR3 contains 14 residues. The CDR3: CASHGTGRPNEQFF. The CDR3 nucleotides are TGTGCCAGCCACGGGACAGGGCGCCCCAATGAGCAGTTCTTC. Full variable domain (rest looked up from reference TRBV14 and TRBJ2-1): EAGVTQFPSHSVIEKGQTVTLRCDPISGHDNLYWYRRVMGKEIKFLLHFVKESKQDESGMPNNRFLAERTGGTYSTLKVQPAELEDSGVYFCASHGTGRPNEQFFGPGTRLTVL.

The chain carries TRBV19 and TRBJ1-2, with 9 positions matching TRBD1. Looked up from germline, CDR1 is LNHDA and CDR2 is SQIVND (reference sequence). Trimming at V came to 0 bases and at J to 6 bases, leaving 5 bases not matched to a gene. The length of the CDR3 is 15 residues. The CDR3 sequence: CASSIDETGGHGYTF. The CDR3 nucleotides read TGTGCCAGTAGTATAGATGAGACAGGGGGACATGGCTACACCTTC.

The rearrangement links TRBV7-9 to TRBJ1-5; a weak D match, TRBD1 (6 bases). Trimming cost V 5 bases and J 7 bases, with 18 bases left between them. The CDR3 loop spans 15 amino acids. Germline V gene data show CDR1 as SEHNR and CDR2 as FQNEAQ (reference sequence). The CDR3 spells CASSRDTEGYQPQHF. Written as DNA, the CDR3 is TGTGCCAGCAGCAGGGACACCGAAGGATACCAGCCCCAGCATTTT.

The rearrangement uses TRBV27 and TRBJ2-1; weak D call: TRBD2 (5 bases). The CDR3 is made up of 13 amino acids. The V gene's germline CDR1 is MNHEY and CDR2 SMNVEV (reference sequence). V lost 0 bases and J lost 5, with 5 bases in between. The CDR3 reads CASSLSRDNEQFF. DNA for the CDR3: TGTGCCAGCAGTTTATCGAGGGACAATGAGCAGTTCTTC.

This chain joins TRBV27 and TRBJ1-5; TRBD1 is a possible D gene (5 bases). The CDR3 is 23 amino acids. V dropped 8 bases and J dropped 0 bases, with 38 bases sitting between them. In germline, CDR1 is MNHEY, CDR2 SMNVEV (reference sequence). The CDR3 nucleotides read TGTGCCAGCCGGCACATTAGGGGAGTCCGCCCAAATAACTCCCGCTATAGCAATCAGCCCCAGCATTTT. Translated, it gives CASRHIRGVRPNNSRYSNQPQHF.